This T cell receptor beta chain was recovered during a study of T cell responses to AZD1222 COVID-19 vaccine. This CDR3 is built from 13 residues. Trimming took 6 bases from V and 2 from J, leaving 7 bases between them. Germline V gene sequence: CDR1 KGHSH, CDR2 LQKENI. General study points: A mostly white British donor set with more females was recruited, and clonal diversity was possibly underestimated. Baseline seropositivity occurred in only 5 to 7 AZD1222 recipients.

About this clone itself: What it recognizes is unknown.

TCRdb's table, derived via immunoSEQ multiplex PCR, lists solely in-frame clones and lacks some. Of about 47,000 clones in the sample, over 75% were seen once. This specimen was peripheral blood, taken 28 days after the second dose of the MenACWY control vaccine. The receptor was isolated from an adult who received the MenACWY meningococcal vaccine as a control. This sequence joins TRBV18 and TRBJ2-2; no clear D gene. This chain's CDR3 is CASSSRNTGELFF. DNA of the CDR3: TGTGCCAGCTCCAGCAGAAACACCGGGGAGCTGTTTTTT.